The clone carrying this T cell receptor (beta chain) was counted a few times. Its antigen is unknown. Sorted-subset replicate PCRs used 200 ng DNA, 25,000 to 30,000 T cell genomes. Method: immunoSEQ multiplex PCR; TCRdb's copy keeps in-frame clones and lacks some. The data contain hundreds of thousands of clones, around four fifths of them singletons. The germline V gene has CDR1 SNHLY and CDR2 FYNNEI. The CDR3 is made up of 13 amino acids. Trimming took 7 bases from V and 2 from J, leaving 9 bases between them. The source of the sample is a study of shared clonotypes between healthy human individuals. Study-wide points: Naive subsets usually exceeded memory subsets in estimated richness.

There were no recent acute infections or vaccinations among the donors, who were healthy HIV-negative adults. Source material: memory CD4+ T cells sorted from blood. Noted subset: CD45RA-negative fraction. The chain has TRBV2 and TRBJ2-1; tentatively, D is TRBD2 (5 bases). The receptor was derived from a woman younger than 45 in good health. The CDR3 coding sequence is TGTGCCAGCATTCCAGCGGCCTACAATGAGCAGTTCTTC. Translation gives CASIPAAYNEQFF.